A single sample is the source of the 14 T cell receptor beta chains below, sequenced in a study of early T cells in non-severe SARS-CoV-2 infection. MiXCR, run by TCRdb on the 5' RACE reads, gives a single entry per CDR3 protein. The sample yields roughly 81,000 distinct CDR3 sequences, around 5.6% seen once. The material sequenced was whole blood. The receptors shown here come from an adult who was a healthcare worker with PCR-confirmed SARS-CoV-2 infection or an uninfected control (not recorded which).

This clonotype was observed many times. This chain links TRBV20-1 with TRBJ2-2; D is unclear. V was pared by 3 bases and J by 5 bases, with 10 bases between. Germline-derived CDR1 and CDR2 are DFQATT and SNEGSKA (reference sequence). The CDR3 sequence is 13 residues long. This CDR3 reads CSARTKVTGELFF. As DNA, the CDR3 is TGCAGTGCTAGGACAAAAGTGACCGGGGAGCTGTTTTTT.

This clonotype appeared a single time. The junction and the germline gene differ at one end; a read error may be behind it. The rearrangement joins TRBV7-2 to TRBJ1-1; D gene uncertain. CDR3 size: 15 residues. CDR1 SGHTA and CDR2 FQGNSA come from the germline V gene. As DNA, the CDR3 is TGTGTCAGCAGCCTGGACCCCACTCCGAACACTGAAGCTTTCTTT. Translating gives CVSSLDPTPNTEAFF.

V gene TRBV28 combines with J gene TRBJ1-5, with D possibly matching TRBD1 (6 bases). Between the trimmed V and J ends, which lost 10 bases and 0 bases, there was a span of 13 bases. Germline loops: CDR1 MDHEN, CDR2 SYDVKM. CDR3 length equals 14 residues. In DNA form, the CDR3 reads TGTGCCATAAAAAACAGGGTTAGCAATCAGCCCCAGCATTTT. Its protein is CAIKNRVSNQPQHF. The complete variable domain, with remaining parts taken from reference TRBV28 and TRBJ1-5, reads DVKVTQSSRYLVKRTGEKVFLECVQDMDHENMFWYRQDPGLGLRLIYFSYDVKMKEKGDIPEGYSVSREKKERFSLILESASTNQTSMYLCAIKNRVSNQPQHFGDGTRLSIL.

Only a few counts were recorded for this clonotype. The CDR3 DNA sequence: TGTGCCAGCAGTTTTGGGCAGCGCACAGATACGCAGTATTTT. It is translated as CASSFGQRTDTQYF. The chain uses TRBV12-3 or TRBV12-4 and TRBJ2-3, with D uncertain. The CDR3 sequence is 14 residues long. V gave up 3 bases and J gave up 1 base, with 8 bases separating them.

Of note for this clonotype: This may arise from a read error, as a much more abundant clone is one base away. The chain employs TRBV5-4 and TRBJ1-4; D is undetermined. The CDR3 spans 14 residues. Germline CDR1 is SGHNT and CDR2 is YYREEE (reference sequence). CDR3 sequence: CASSERRSHEKLLF. CDR3 in DNA: TGTGCCAGCAGCGAGAGACGGTCCCATGAAAAACTGTTATTT.

The chain combines TRBV3-1 with TRBJ2-5; D assignment may be TRBD1 or TRBD2 (5 bases each). The V gene's germline CDR1 is LGHDT and CDR2 YNNKEL (reference sequence). The CDR3 spans 14 residues. Trimming shortened V by 4 bases and J by 9 bases, and 18 bases separated the two germline ends. CDR3 sequence (DNA): TGTGCCAGCAGCCCCGGGACCCACCGAACGTCCCAGTACTTC. Translated, it gives CASSPGTHRTSQYF.

This clonotype was picked up many times. J is TRBJ2-2 and V is TRBV6-5; no firm D call. The CDR3 runs 14 residues. Germline CDR1 and CDR2: MNHEY and SVGAGI. Trimming cost V 7 bases and J 5 bases, with 14 bases left between them. CDR3 region: CASTQEFRTGELFF. The CDR3 DNA reads TGTGCCAGCACCCAAGAATTCAGGACCGGGGAGCTGTTTTTT.

Written as DNA, the CDR3 is TGTGCCAGATTAAAGGGGGGGACTTCTCTCGGCTACACCTTC. This codes for CARLKGGTSLGYTF. The V call is TRBV2, the J call TRBJ1-2; maybe TRBD1 (6 bases). The V gene lost 9 bases and the J gene lost 8 bases, with 22 bases spanning the gap. The CDR3 consists of 14 residues. CDR1 is SNHLY and CDR2 is FYNNEI in the germline V gene. Looking up the rest from reference TRBV2 and TRBJ1-2 gives the full variable domain: EPEVTQTPSHQVTQMGQEVILRCVPISNHLYFYWYRQILGQKVEFLVSFYNNEISEKSEIFDDQFSVERPDGSNFTLKIRSTKLEDSAMYFCARLKGGTSLGYTFGSGTRLTVV.

This clonotype was picked up a small number of times. V is TRBV14 and J is TRBJ1-1; D not certain. V dropped 1 base and J dropped 8 bases, with 5 bases sitting between them. This CDR3 has 11 residues. The V gene's germline CDR1 is SGHDN and CDR2 FVKESK. CDR3 sequence: CASSQAREAFF. CDR3 bases: TGTGCCAGCAGCCAAGCCAGGGAAGCTTTCTTT. Full variable domain (rest looked up from reference TRBV14 and TRBJ1-1): EAGVTQFPSHSVIEKGQTVTLRCDPISGHDNLYWYRRVMGKEIKFLLHFVKESKQDESGMPNNRFLAERTGGTYSTLKVQPAELEDSGVYFCASSQAREAFFGQGTRLTVV.

This chain uses TRBV11-3 with TRBJ2-1; D is unclear. V dropped 5 bases and J dropped 8 bases, with 10 bases sitting between them. Per germline, CDR1 SGHNT and CDR2 YENEEA. There are 12 residues in the CDR3. The DNA for the CDR3 is TGTGCCAGCAGCCCCGGAGCACATGAGCAGTTCTTC. This gives the protein CASSPGAHEQFF.

V is TRBV7-6 and J is TRBJ2-1; D possibly uses TRBD1 or TRBD2 (5 bases each). There are 15 residues in the CDR3. V lost 5 bases and J 3 bases, leaving 14 bases between the germline ends. Germline V CDR1 and CDR2: SGHVS, FNYEAQ. The CDR3 region is CASSDSGTYYNEQFF. Here the CDR3 DNA reads TGTGCCAGCAGCGACTCCGGGACCTACTACAATGAGCAGTTCTTC.

This clonotype has just a few counts. The V gene is TRBV29-1, the J gene TRBJ1-1; D is unresolved. Germline CDR1 and CDR2: SQVTM and ANQGSEA. The germline V and J ends were trimmed by 2 bases and 1 base, with 8 bases remaining between them. The CDR3 has 13 residues. DNA for the CDR3: TGCAGCGTTGAAAGCACAGCGAACACTGAAGCTTTCTTT. Translated, it gives CSVESTANTEAFF.

The chain carries TRBV27 and TRBJ2-7; 10 bases map to TRBD1. V lost 8 bases and J lost 4; bases outside the gene matches: 5. The germline V gene encodes CDR1 MNHEY and CDR2 SMNVEV (reference sequence). The CDR3 totals 13 residues. Written as DNA, the CDR3 is TGTGCCAGCGGGACAGGGGTCGGTTACGAGCAGTACTTC. Translation: CASGTGVGYEQYF.

The rearrangement joins TRBV6-6 to TRBJ2-7, with D perhaps matching TRBD1 (6 bases). V was shortened by 6 bases and J by 3 bases, with 12 bases between the two germline ends. Germline CDR1 and CDR2: MNHNY and SVGAGI (reference sequence). The CDR3 totals 13 residues. CDR3 sequence: CASSSQGRYEQYF. Here the CDR3 DNA reads TGTGCCAGCAGCTCCCAGGGGCGCTACGAGCAGTACTTC.